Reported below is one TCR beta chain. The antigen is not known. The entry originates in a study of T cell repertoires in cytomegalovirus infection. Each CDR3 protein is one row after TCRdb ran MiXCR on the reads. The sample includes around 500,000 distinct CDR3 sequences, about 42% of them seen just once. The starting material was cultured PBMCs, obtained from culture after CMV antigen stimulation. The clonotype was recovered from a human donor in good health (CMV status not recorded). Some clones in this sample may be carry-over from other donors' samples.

The CDR3 nucleotides are TGTGCCAGCAGCTCCCCGGGACAGGGTAAATACGAGCAGTACTTC. Its protein product is CASSSPGQGKYEQYF. The chain is built from TRBV7-9 and TRBJ2-7, with 9 positions matching TRBD1. This CDR3 has 15 residues. Germline-derived CDR1 and CDR2 are SEHNR and FQNEAQ (reference sequence). V dropped 4 bases and J dropped 4; count of bases not matched to a gene: 8.